These 10 T cell receptor beta chains were sequenced from one sample in a study of shared clonotypes between healthy human individuals. Naive CD8 isolation took CD45RO-negative cells positively selected for CCR7 and excluded terminally differentiated effector memory CD45RA+ cells. TCRdb's copy holds only in-frame clones and misses some; the assay was immunoSEQ multiplex PCR. The sample has around 2.1 million clones, around 93% seen once. The sequenced sample was naive CD8+ T cells from PBMCs. Source of these receptors: a man younger than 30 in good health. Some clones in this sample may be carry-over from other donors' samples.

This clone was picked up one time. The chain links TRBV4-3 to TRBJ2-5; D remains unclear. The CDR3 is made up of 15 amino acids. CDR1 and CDR2 from the germline V gene are LGHNA and YSLEER. Deletions cut 1 base from V and 4 bases from J, with 13 bases between. In nucleotides, the CDR3 is TGCGCCAGCAGCCAAGGTACCGGGTTAAGAGAGACCCAGTACTTC. Protein product: CASSQGTGLRETQYF.

The chain recombines TRBV5-1 with TRBJ2-7; maybe TRBD1 (5 bases). The CDR3 is 14 amino acids. CDR1 and CDR2 (germline): SGHRS, YFSETQ. V gave up 1 base and J gave up 1 base, with 9 bases separating them. Written as DNA, the CDR3 is TGCGCCAGCAGCTTGAGTGACAGATCCTACGAGCAGTACTTC. This translates into CASSLSDRSYEQYF.

This chain uses TRBV29-1 with TRBJ2-1; TRBD2 is a possible D gene (6 bases). V lost 5 bases and J lost 5, with 16 bases in between. Germline V CDR1 and CDR2: SQVTM, ANQGSEA. CDR3 length: 14 residues. CDR3 sequence reads: CSVSGTVQNNEQFF. DNA of the CDR3: TGCAGCGTTTCGGGGACTGTACAAAACAATGAGCAGTTCTTC.

The chain recombines TRBV4-1 with TRBJ2-3; D is unclear. Germline CDR1 MGHRA, CDR2 YSYEKL. The CDR3 is made up of 17 amino acids. V was pared by 2 bases and J by 8 bases, with 23 bases between. The CDR3 DNA reads TGCGCCAGCAGCCAACATCACACACGGACCCCTTGGGTTACGCAGTATTTT. Protein: CASSQHHTRTPWVTQYF.

The gene calls are TRBV29-1 and TRBJ2-1; 11 nucleotides match TRBD2. Germline values: CDR1 SQVTM, CDR2 ANQGSEA. The CDR3 extends over 14 amino acids. V was clipped by 6 bases and J by 3 bases; unmatched bases: 4. The CDR3 DNA follows: TGCAGCGTCTTTAGCGGGAGGGGCTACAATGAGCAGTTCTTC. Its protein product is CSVFSGRGYNEQFF.

The chain couples TRBV2 to TRBJ2-3, with TRBD2 as a possible D gene (6 bases). The V end was cut by 11 bases, the J end by 5 bases, with 20 bases between. CDR3 length equals 14 residues. CDR1 is SNHLY, CDR2 FYNNEI, per germline. The CDR3 region has the DNA TGTGCCGTGGAAGCGGGTATCTTCCGAGATACGCAGTATTTT. It yields the protein CAVEAGIFRDTQYF.

The chain couples TRBV9 to TRBJ2-7; 12 bases align to TRBD2. Germline assignment: CDR1 SGDLS and CDR2 YYNGEE. This CDR3 is built from 17 residues. With V trimmed by 0 bases and J by 1 base, 5 bases remained unmatched. The CDR3 region has the DNA TGTGCCAGCAGCGTAGGCCTAGCGGGAGGGGCTTCCTACGAGCAGTACTTC. Protein sequence: CASSVGLAGGASYEQYF.

Notes on this clone: The sample carries other DNA sequences with the same CDR3. The rearrangement links TRBV11-2 to TRBJ1-2; 9 bases are a match to TRBD1. Germline V gene data show CDR1 as SGHAT and CDR2 as FQNNGV. The CDR3 is 13 amino acids. V dropped 4 bases and J dropped 4; count of bases not matched to a gene: 1. CDR3 bases: TGTGCCAGCAGCTCGGGACAGGGCTATGGCTACACCTTC. Protein: CASSSGQGYGYTF.

Turning to this clone: Other DNA sequences within the sample encode an identical CDR3. The V call is TRBV5-6, the J call TRBJ2-2; the D is unclear. The CDR3 sequence is 12 residues long. Between the trimmed V and J ends, which lost 0 bases and 6 bases, there was a span of 3 bases. In germline, CDR1 is SGHDT, CDR2 YYEEEE. DNA of the CDR3: TGTGCCAGCAGCTTGGATTCCGGGGAGCTGTTTTTT. The encoded protein is CASSLDSGELFF.

The CDR3 protein is CASSPLGGRETQYF. The DNA of the CDR3 is TGTGCCAGCAGCCCCTTGGGGGGTCGGGAGACCCAGTACTTC. V and J are TRBV27 and TRBJ2-5, with D possibly TRBD2 on 6 matching bases. The CDR3 extends over 14 amino acids. V dropped 6 bases and J dropped 5 bases, with 16 bases sitting between them. Germline CDR1 is MNHEY and CDR2 is SMNVEV (reference sequence).